The 7 T cell receptor beta chains below were found in one sample sequenced in a study of blood T cell repertoires in COVID-19. Here immunoSEQ multiplex PCR was the method, and the copy in TCRdb shows in-frame clones only, minus some. The sample has about 190,000 clones, approximately 86% seen once; the top ten hold under 12%. Sequencing was done on a sample of peripheral blood. Receptors were obtained from a woman over 75 with active or convalescent COVID-19.

The chain uses TRBV6-2 or TRBV6-3 and TRBJ1-1, with D possibly matching TRBD1 (5 bases). Germline values: CDR1 MNHEY, CDR2 SVGEGT. V was trimmed by 3 bases and J by 4 bases, leaving 12 bases between them. The CDR3 has 14 amino acids. The CDR3 here is CASSYGGSFTEAFF. CDR3 nucleotides: TGTGCCAGCAGTTATGGGGGGAGTTTCACTGAAGCTTTCTTT.

This chain uses TRBV5-4 with TRBJ1-2, with TRBD1 matching over 8 bases. V shed 1 base, J shed 8 bases, and the junction held 7 bases outside the gene matches. The CDR3 is made up of 14 amino acids. CDR1 and CDR2 (germline): SGHNT, YYREEE (reference sequence). As DNA, the CDR3 is TGTGCCAGCAGCTTGTGGCAGGGGGCAGGCGGCTACACCTTC. Its protein is CASSLWQGAGGYTF.

The rearrangement links TRBV24-1 to TRBJ2-1, with TRBD2 as a possible D gene (6 bases). Deletions cut 3 bases from V and 0 bases from J, with 11 bases between. The CDR3 is 16 residues long. CDR1 is KGHDR, CDR2 SFDVKD, per germline. The CDR3 bases are TGTGCCACCAGTGATGCCGACGGGGGCTCCTACAATGAGCAGTTCTTC. Translating gives CATSDADGGSYNEQFF.

V is TRBV28 and J is TRBJ2-1, with unresolved D. CDR3 size: 14 residues. V shed 6 bases and J shed 1 base, with 10 bases lying between them. CDR1 and CDR2 from the germline V gene are MDHEN and SYDVKM. CDR3 protein: CASSPAGSYNEQFF. The CDR3 nucleotides read TGTGCCAGCAGCCCAGCCGGGTCCTACAATGAGCAGTTCTTC.

The chain couples TRBV18 to TRBJ2-5; D possibly corresponds to TRBD2 (6 bases). The germline V and J ends were trimmed by 4 bases and 4 bases, with 13 bases remaining between them. The CDR3 runs to 14 residues. CDR1 and CDR2 from the germline V gene are KGHSH and LQKENI. The CDR3 sequence is CASSLHQGGETQYF. The DNA for the CDR3 is TGTGCCAGCTCACTTCACCAGGGAGGAGAGACCCAGTACTTC.

The rearrangement uses TRBV11-2 and TRBJ2-2, with 7 nucleotides matching TRBD2. This CDR3 has 16 amino acids. In germline, CDR1 is SGHAT, CDR2 FQNNGV. Unmatched junction bases numbered 7, after V lost 1 base and J lost 5 bases. CDR3 protein: CASSLGALAATGELFF. CDR3 nucleotide sequence: TGTGCCAGCAGCTTAGGAGCCCTAGCGGCAACCGGGGAGCTGTTTTTT.

The chain has TRBV9 and TRBJ2-4, with a possible D match to TRBD2 (6 bases). The V gene's germline CDR1 is SGDLS and CDR2 YYNGEE. CDR3 size: 14 residues. Trimming took off 4 bases at V and 7 bases at J, with 15 bases between the two ends. CDR3 nucleotides: TGTGCCAGCAGCCCTGGGACTCCCCCCAACATTCAGTACTTC. It codes for CASSPGTPPNIQYF.